Detailed here is one TCR beta chain. The sample is drawn from a study of T cell responses to AZD1222 COVID-19 vaccine. The CDR3 sequence is 16 residues long. Deletions cut 8 bases from V and 8 bases from J, with 30 bases between. Germline assignment: CDR1 GTSNPN and CDR2 SVGIG (reference sequence). Sequenced by immunoSEQ multiplex PCR; TCRdb stores in-frame clones only, minus some. This sample carries 80,000 or so clones, around nine tenths of them seen once, and the ten largest clones take 4.5% to 5.5%. Sequenced material: peripheral blood, taken on day 0 of MenACWY control vaccination. This clonotype was obtained from an adult in good health. The V call is TRBV30, the J call TRBJ1-2, with D maybe TRBD1 (5 bases). This chain's CDR3 is CAVRRSQGRLDGGYTF. The CDR3 coding sequence is TGTGCCGTCCGGAGGTCTCAGGGAAGGCTTGATGGGGGCTACACCTTC.